The clone carrying this TCR beta chain appeared a few times. Its specificity is not known. One entry per CDR3 protein results from TCRdb running MiXCR on the 5' RACE reads. The table has 550,000 to 800,000 distinct CDR3 sequences, around 7.5% seen once. The sample originates from a study of identical twins. Whole-study results and caveats: Out-of-frame alpha sequences common to twins were enriched for low generation probability.

Germline CDR1 and CDR2: SEHNR and FQNEAQ (reference sequence). The CDR3 consists of 12 residues. V dropped 5 bases and J dropped 5 bases, with 9 bases sitting between them. These data are also associated with another study on yellow fever vaccine responses in identical twins.

The sequenced material came from PBMCs. The genes are TRBV7-9 and TRBJ1-1; D unresolved. The sequence derives from a woman younger than 30 in good health. CDR3 coding DNA: TGTGCCAGCAGCCCTCATGATACTGAAGCTTTCTTT. Translation gives CASSPHDTEAFF.